These 26 T cell receptor beta chains share one sample of origin, sequenced in a study of vaccination and CD4 T cells after COVID-19. Their target antigens are unknown. Oncomine TCR Beta short-read sequencing was applied to DNA from cultured CD4+ T cells. A single record per CDR3 protein comes from TCRdb applying MiXCR to the PCR reads. This table has over 3,500 distinct CDR3 sequences, 21% appearing once. Treatment denoted: roughly 10-day PBMC culture with coronavirus spike peptide pools or control peptides (ViraFEST assay). Sample: CD4+ T cells from blood, cultured in vitro. These receptors originate from a human donor who had recovered from COVID-19.

V gene TRBV5-4 combines with J gene TRBJ2-1; 10 nucleotides line up with TRBD2. J was trimmed by 2 bases and V by 5 bases; bases with no gene match: 7. Germline lookup yields CDR1 SGHNT and CDR2 YYREEE (reference sequence). The CDR3 has 16 amino acids. The CDR3 nucleotides are TGTGCCAGCAGTATGGGTAGCGGGGGGACCTACAATGAGCAGTTCTTC. As protein: CASSMGSGGTYNEQFF.

This clonotype was observed a handful of times. This chain connects TRBV30 to TRBJ1-5; D possibly corresponds to TRBD1 (5 bases). Trimming cost V 1 base and J 1 base, with 17 bases left between them. The CDR3 is 17 residues long. Germline V lookup: CDR1 GTSNPN, CDR2 SVGIG (reference sequence). The CDR3, as DNA: TGTGCCTGGAGTGCCGGCAGGGTCCGAGGGAGCAATCAGCCCCAGCATTTT. Encoded protein: CAWSAGRVRGSNQPQHF.

This rearrangement joins TRBV10-3 to TRBJ2-5, with D perhaps TRBD2 (7 bases). The CDR3 length is 15 residues. V gave up 4 bases and J gave up 4 bases, with 16 bases separating them. Per the germline V gene, CDR1 is ENHRY and CDR2 is SYGVKD. This CDR3 is CAISAGRGQGETQYF. The CDR3 DNA follows: TGTGCCATCAGTGCAGGGCGGGGGCAAGGAGAGACCCAGTACTTC.

This chain links TRBV19 with TRBJ2-2; D remains unclear. The germline V and J ends were trimmed by 4 bases and 0 bases, with 9 bases remaining between them. Germline assignment: CDR1 LNHDA and CDR2 SQIVND (reference sequence). The CDR3 runs to 15 residues. In nucleotides, the CDR3 is TGTGCCAGTAGTAATGCGGCCACGAACACCGGGGAGCTGTTTTTT. It codes for CASSNAATNTGELFF.

The genes are TRBV7-2 and TRBJ1-4; no reliable D call. Germline-derived CDR1 and CDR2 are SGHTA and FQGNSA. Trimming removed 5 bases from V and 0 bases from J, with 10 bases in between. The CDR3 covers 15 residues. The CDR3, as DNA: TGTGCCAGCAGCCAAGGCAGCTCAACTAATGAAAAACTGTTTTTT. Residues: CASSQGSSTNEKLFF.

This clonotype was counted only a few times. This chain connects TRBV5-1 to TRBJ2-5; D is ambiguous. Trimming left V 4 bases short and J 5 bases short, with 9 bases between. CDR1 and CDR2 (germline): SGHRS, YFSETQ. The CDR3 contains 12 residues. The CDR3 sequence is CASSEAMETQYF. DNA for the CDR3: TGCGCCAGCAGCGAAGCGATGGAGACCCAGTACTTC.

This sequence joins TRBV18 and TRBJ1-3, with D maybe TRBD1 (6 bases). The CDR3 spans 13 residues. The germline gives CDR1 KGHSH, CDR2 LQKENI. V was pared by 5 bases and J by 4 bases, with 9 bases between. CDR3 DNA: TGTGCCAGCTCAACAGGGTACGGAAACACCATATATTTT. This sequence encodes CASSTGYGNTIYF.

This clonotype was found once. The chain is built from TRBV29-1 and TRBJ2-1; 9 nucleotides agree with TRBD1. Unmatched junction bases numbered 8, after V lost 4 bases and J lost 4 bases. The length of the CDR3 is 15 residues. Germline loops: CDR1 SQVTM, CDR2 ANQGSEA. CDR3 sequence: CSVVDGTGLYNEQFF. The CDR3 coding sequence is TGCAGCGTTGTCGATGGGACAGGGTTGTACAATGAGCAGTTCTTC.

The chain joins TRBV6-1 to TRBJ2-5, with TRBD1 matching over 7 bases. Germline trimming cut 5 bases from V and 2 bases from J; bases unmatched to any gene: 5. The CDR3 contains 14 residues. Germline CDR1 is MNHNS and CDR2 is SASEGT. The DNA for the CDR3 is TGTGCCAGCAGTCGTGGGACAGCACAAGAGACCCAGTACTTC. It encodes CASSRGTAQETQYF.

This clonotype was seen a handful of times. The rearrangement uses TRBV7-9 and TRBJ2-2; no clear D. Looked up from germline, CDR1 is SEHNR and CDR2 is FQNEAQ (reference sequence). V was shortened by 5 bases and J by 5 bases, with 9 bases between the two germline ends. The CDR3 covers 13 residues. The DNA for the CDR3 is TGTGCCAGCAGCCTGCGCGGTACCGGGGAGCTGTTTTTT. Amino acids: CASSLRGTGELFF. Supplemented by reference TRBV7-9 and TRBJ2-2, the full variable domain reads DTGVSQNPRHKITKRGQNVTFRCDPISEHNRLYWYRQTLGQGPEFLTYFQNEAQLEKSRLLSDRFSAERPKGSFSTLEIQRTEQGDSAMYLCASSLRGTGELFFGEGSRLTVL.

This clonotype is classed as medium-sized. The rearrangement uses TRBV2 and TRBJ2-2; D is possibly TRBD1 (6 bases). The CDR3 has 14 amino acids. V was shortened by 6 bases and J by 5 bases, with 13 bases between the two germline ends. CDR1 and CDR2 from the germline V gene are SNHLY and FYNNEI. The CDR3 sequence: CASRQQGRTGELFF. CDR3 DNA: TGTGCCAGCAGACAACAGGGAAGGACCGGGGAGCTGTTTTTT. The variable domain in full, with the rest retrieved from reference TRBV2 and TRBJ2-2, is EPEVTQTPSHQVTQMGQEVILRCVPISNHLYFYWYRQILGQKVEFLVSFYNNEISEKSEIFDDQFSVERPDGSNFTLKIRSTKLEDSAMYFCASRQQGRTGELFFGEGSRLTVL.

This clonotype is deemed medium-sized. The chain carries TRBV11-2 and TRBJ1-6; possibly TRBD1 for D (5 bases). Trimming shortened V by 5 bases and J by 9 bases, and 17 bases separated the two germline ends. Looked up from germline, CDR1 is SGHAT and CDR2 is FQNNGV. The CDR3 extends over 15 amino acids. CDR3 residues: CASSPNPGRGSPLHF. Written as DNA, the CDR3 is TGTGCCAGCAGCCCGAACCCGGGAAGGGGTTCACCCCTCCACTTT. The whole variable domain, remainder taken from reference TRBV11-2 and TRBJ1-6, is EAGVAQSPRYKIIEKRQSVAFWCNPISGHATLYWYQQILGQGPKLLIQFQNNGVVDDSQLPKDRFSAERLKGVDSTLKIQPAKLEDSAVYLCASSPNPGRGSPLHFGNGTRLTVT.

Remarks on this clonotype: At one boundary the junction diverges from the germline segment, which might be a read error. The rearrangement uses TRBV7-9 and TRBJ2-3; 10 positions agree with TRBD2. Germline assignment: CDR1 SEHNR and CDR2 FQNEAQ (reference sequence). The CDR3 loop spans 17 amino acids. CDR3 protein: CASSLGTSGVSTDTRYF. CDR3 in DNA: TGTGCCAGCAGCTTAGGAACTAGCGGGGTTAGCACAGATACGCGGTATTTT.

The chain joins TRBV10-1 to TRBJ2-5, with D possibly matching TRBD2 (6 bases). Trimming left V 3 bases short and J 5 bases short, with 13 bases between. The CDR3 runs to 14 residues. CDR1 WNHNN and CDR2 SYGVQD come from the germline V gene (reference sequence). The CDR3 sequence: CASSDPLAGETQYF. In DNA, the CDR3 is TGCGCCAGCAGTGATCCCCTTGCGGGGGAGACCCAGTACTTC.

This clonotype is medium-sized by share. V gene TRBV6-1 combines with J gene TRBJ1-1; 8 nucleotides match TRBD1. The CDR3 totals 12 residues. Trimming cost V 5 bases and J 8 bases; bases outside gene matches: 4. Germline V gene lookup returns CDR1 MNHNS and CDR2 SASEGT. In DNA form, the CDR3 reads TGTGCCAGCAGTCGGGACAGGATCGAAGCTTTCTTT. Protein product: CASSRDRIEAFF.

This clonotype occurred a few times. The chain combines TRBV30 with TRBJ1-1, with no clear D. CDR1 and CDR2 (germline): GTSNPN, SVGIG (reference sequence). V was pared by 2 bases and J by 4 bases, with 8 bases between. The CDR3 loop spans 12 amino acids. Written as DNA, the CDR3 is TGTGCCTGGAGTCCCTACGGCACTGAAGCTTTCTTT. Translated, it gives CAWSPYGTEAFF.

This clonotype is medium-sized in the sample. This chain uses TRBV7-9 with TRBJ1-6; D gene uncertain. The CDR3 covers 14 residues. Germline V lookup: CDR1 SEHNR, CDR2 FQNEAQ (reference sequence). Trimming shortened V by 0 bases and J by 2 bases, and 2 bases separated the two germline ends. CDR3 sequence: CASSLAAYNSPLHF. CDR3 DNA sequence: TGTGCCAGCAGCTTAGCAGCCTATAATTCACCCCTCCACTTT.

The table lists this clonotype with a few counts. The rearrangement links TRBV2 to TRBJ2-2; TRBD1 agrees at 8 bases. The V gene end was trimmed by 6 bases and the J gene end by 1 base; junction bases not matched to a gene: 7. Germline V gives CDR1 SNHLY, CDR2 FYNNEI. The CDR3 covers 16 residues. CDR3 coding DNA: TGTGCCAGCAGCATACAGGGGGTCAAGAACACCGGGGAGCTGTTTTTT. Amino acids: CASSIQGVKNTGELFF.

This rearrangement joins TRBV5-6 to TRBJ1-1; D not resolved. Per germline, CDR1 SGHDT and CDR2 YYEEEE. The CDR3 is 15 amino acids. V shed 0 bases and J shed 3 bases, with 12 bases lying between them. The CDR3 bases are TGTGCCAGCAGCTTGGTCCGGGCCGGGGACACTGAAGCTTTCTTT. This codes for CASSLVRAGDTEAFF.

V and J are TRBV12-3 or TRBV12-4 and TRBJ2-1, with D uncertain. V was trimmed by 6 bases and J by 10 bases, leaving 7 bases between them. CDR3 length equals 10 residues. This chain's CDR3 is CASSVREQFF. DNA for the CDR3: TGTGCCAGCAGCGTACGCGAGCAGTTCTTC.

This clonotype ranks as medium-sized. The CDR3 DNA is TGTGCCACCAGCAACCCCTCGAGCTATGGCTACACCTTC. Encoded protein: CATSNPSSYGYTF. The rearrangement uses TRBV15 and TRBJ1-2; D remains ambiguous. The V end lost 4 bases, the J end lost 4 bases, and 10 bases lay between the germline ends. Germline V gives CDR1 LNHNV, CDR2 YYDKDF (reference sequence). CDR3 length: 13 amino acids.

This clonotype rates as medium-sized. The chain employs TRBV18 and TRBJ1-2; D unresolved. Germline-derived CDR1 and CDR2 are KGHSH and LQKENI. The V and J ends lost 3 bases and 3 bases respectively, with 8 bases between them. The CDR3 spans 13 residues. The chain's CDR3 is CASSPGSDYGYTF. The CDR3 DNA sequence: TGTGCCAGCTCACCTGGCTCGGACTATGGCTACACCTTC. The full variable domain, in which reference TRBV18 and TRBJ1-2 provide the parts outside the CDR3, is NAGVMQNPRHLVRRRGQEARLRCSPMKGHSHVYWYRQLPEEGLKFMVYLQKENIIDESGMPKERFSAEFPKEGPSILRIQQVVRGDSAAYFCASSPGSDYGYTFGSGTRLTVV.

This clonotype is medium-sized by share. The chain combines TRBV20-1 with TRBJ2-7; the D gene is possibly TRBD2 (6 bases). The CDR3 runs to 16 residues. Looked up from germline, CDR1 is DFQATT and CDR2 is SNEGSKA (reference sequence). The V end was cut by 2 bases, the J end by 6 bases, with 23 bases between. Here the CDR3 reads CSARNLDGSGRAEQYF. CDR3 coding DNA: TGCAGTGCTAGAAACCTTGATGGTAGCGGACGTGCCGAGCAGTACTTC.

By its share, this clonotype is medium-sized (0.01 to 0.1%). The V call is TRBV5-8, the J call TRBJ1-1, with D unresolved. There are 15 residues in the CDR3. V was trimmed by 9 bases and J by 6 bases, leaving 24 bases between them. Germline CDR1 reads SGHTS; CDR2 reads YDEGEE. CDR3 protein: CATPPLVGYRAEAFF. The CDR3 DNA reads as TGTGCCACCCCCCCCTTGGTCGGCTATCGGGCTGAAGCTTTCTTT.

This clonotype was counted only a few times. The chain recombines TRBV10-3 with TRBJ2-2; no clear D. Germline V CDR1 and CDR2: ENHRY, SYGVKD. V lost 5 bases and J lost 0, with 13 bases in between. The CDR3 spans 16 residues. CDR3 protein: CAISSNLGANTGELFF. CDR3 coding DNA: TGTGCCATCAGTTCTAACTTGGGCGCGAACACCGGGGAGCTGTTTTTT.

V is TRBV2 and J is TRBJ1-2; D unclear. The CDR3 totals 14 residues. Trimming removed 0 bases from V and 8 bases from J, with 13 bases in between. Germline V gene sequence: CDR1 SNHLY, CDR2 FYNNEI. The CDR3 sequence: CASSEATVGSGYTF. Here the CDR3 DNA reads TGTGCCAGCAGTGAAGCGACGGTGGGTTCGGGCTACACCTTC.